This TCR beta chain originates from a study of shared clonotypes between healthy human individuals (dated by TCRdb to the early 2020s). Regarding the research as a whole: A couple of women and a few men aged 18 to 49 years were included in the cohort. For each donor, three plates each were used for CD4 naive and CD4 memory, two plates were used for CD8 naive, and one plate was used for CD8 memory. To estimate repertoire size and how much clonotypes are shared between individuals, the study performed deep sequencing of blood TCR repertoires from 4 to 6 healthy adults. Libraries were prepared and TCR repertoires were sequenced by different laboratories using diverse techniques, in order to increase sequencing depth and limit assay-specific biases. Leukapheresis yielded between about 0.8 and 8.9 billion PBMCs per donor. Here is what the overall study found, with its caveats: Higher generation probabilities were observed for clonotypes shared by all four sorted-subset donors than for non-shared clonotypes. Pairwise subsampling indicated that sequencing depth was expected to affect the degree of clonotype sharing among donors. Even with the large sequencing depth, rarefaction of the sorted-subset datasets indicated that sequencing was incomplete. Across a handful of donors, 5% to 6% of naive CD4, 3.5% of naive CD8, under 2.5% of memory CD4, and 0.4% to 0.45% of memory CD8 clonotypes were shared. Sampling was limited to blood, and TCR repertoires in tissue likely differ from TCR repertoires in blood. Naive subsets generally had larger estimated clonotype richness than memory subsets did. The genetic and exposure-history diversity represented was limited by the small number of donors.

Using the deep immunoSEQ assay, multiplex PCR amplified TCR CDR3 regions from genomic DNA. For each cell subset, the extracted genomic DNA was distributed evenly across all wells of several immunoSEQ 96-well plates, and each plate served as one replicate. For sorted subsets, 200 ng of genomic DNA, equivalent to some 30,000 T cell genomes, went into each replicate PCR. Purified libraries were quantified with a Qubit 3.0 fluorometer, sized on a Bioanalyzer 2100, and re-quantified with the KAPA Library Quantification kit. Every immunoSEQ 96-well plate was sequenced on a dedicated single-read 150-cycle Illumina NextSeq 550 flow cell. The paper's processing steps were these. Because only junctional sequences without quality scores were contained in the immunoSEQ output, filtering matching that applied to full-length reads could not be performed. To assign V/J genes and CDR3, sequences were annotated using PyIR, a Python wrapper for IgBLAST v1.9, with IMGT germline references. Any read was removed if the V/J assignment was weak (E-value above 1e-6), the CDR3 was missing, or the read contained stop codons, out-of-frame junctions, or ambiguous translated residues. V3J clonotypes were defined as sequences sharing an identical inferred V gene, J gene, and CDR3 amino acid sequence. The percentage overlap between two repertoires was calculated by dividing the number of shared unique clonotypes by the size of the smaller repertoire. Three approaches were used to assess repertoire richness: RTK rarefaction, the Chao1 estimator, and Recon v2.1 estimates of unobserved clonotypes. For all TCRbeta clonotypes obtained by the gDNA method from several donors, generation probabilities were computed with OLGA. TCRdb mirrors the immuneACCESS table, restricted to in-frame sequences. Some clones are absent from its copies; in checked studies, under half trace to an unresolved V gene, and the reason for the others is unknown. V and J calls and clone size come straight from that table; D and trimming were deduced from the DNA. The sample data list 850,000 to 1,100,000 clones, and roughly 80% of these were observed just once. The top ten constitute roughly 0.83% of the sample.

This clone was seen a single time. Its recognized antigen is unknown. No quality values exist for individual bases; no much larger clone is one base distant. CDR1 and CDR2, per the germline V gene (reference sequence), are MNHNY and SVGAGI. Trimming takes 6 bases from V and 9 bases from J, and the germline ends sit 14 bases apart. The CDR3 contains 12 residues, cysteine and phenylalanine counted. The entry retains the CDR3 DNA only, 36 bases that are in frame from base 1. Healthy HIV-negative adults with no recently reported acute infections or vaccinations were included as donors. All donors were Caucasian adults living in Nashville, Tennessee, USA. Magnetic negative selection was used to enrich CD4+ T cells, after which naive cells were positively selected on CD45RA and the negative fraction became the memory subset. Blood was obtained by leukapheresis, after which PBMCs were separated by Ficoll-Histopaque density gradient centrifugation and cryopreserved in liquid nitrogen vapor phase. Purity and quantity of every magnetically sorted T cell population were checked by analytical flow cytometry. Genomic DNA was isolated from every sorted fraction and measured by UV absorbance on a Nanodrop 2000c.

Material for sequencing was memory CD4+ T cells from PBMCs. The sample's cell subset or site label is to be understood as: CD45RA-negative fraction. The source of this sequence is a man younger than 35 in good health. Some clones in this sample may be carry-over from other donors' samples. This chain joins TRBV6-6 to TRBJ1-2; the D gene cannot be resolved reliably. CDR3 loop: CASRTNPDRYTF. Read as DNA, the sequence is TGTGCCAGCAGAACTAATCCGGATCGCTACACCTTC.